This T cell receptor beta chain was captured by sequencing in a study of CD8+ T cells in alopecia areata. Reverse transcription of extracted RNA yielded cDNA, which provided the sequencing template. This table comes from immunoSEQ multiplex PCR, and its TCRdb copy is limited to in-frame clones, with some not included. Of 95,000 to 120,000 clones listed, 56% are singletons. The treatment: oral pan-JAK inhibitor, 5-10 mg twice daily. Germline V CDR1 and CDR2: MNHEY, SMNVEV (reference sequence). The CDR3 runs to 13 residues. Trimming stripped 8 bases from V and 2 bases from J, with 12 bases between. This receptor was obtained from a human donor with alopecia areata. The chain uses TRBV27 and TRBJ1-2; weak D call: TRBD1 (6 bases). Sequenced material: CD4+ T cells sorted from blood, taken at week 24, from a patient treated with tofacitinib. The CDR3 protein is CASGMRGNYGYTF. DNA of the CDR3: TGTGCCAGCGGAATGAGGGGGAACTATGGCTACACCTTC.